This T cell receptor (beta chain) derives from a study of Ad26.COV2.S vaccination and SARS-CoV-2 variants. Produced via immunoSEQ multiplex PCR; TCRdb's table is partial and in-frame only. Found here are about 680,000 clones, around 90% of them singletons; the top ten hold roughly 1.5%. Noted treatment: roughly 19 received Ad26.COV2.S at low or high dose, single or two shots; about five received placebo; per-sample allocation not given. Specimens were obtained on day 63 following the first vaccine or placebo injection. The germline V and J ends were trimmed by 7 bases and 7 bases, with 13 bases remaining between them. This CDR3 comprises 13 residues. Germline CDR1 is LNHDA and CDR2 is SQIVND (reference sequence).

The source is a person aged 18-60 years who received the Ad26.COV2.S COVID-19 vaccine or a placebo. This specimen was peripheral blood, taken in a trial of Ad26.COV2.S vaccine versus placebo. J is TRBJ1-4 and V is TRBV19; weak D call: TRBD1 (6 bases). CDR3 loop: CASMGQGTEKLFF. The CDR3, as DNA: TGTGCCAGTATGGGGCAGGGGACTGAAAAACTGTTTTTT.